The 10 T cell receptor beta chains listed next were all sequenced from one sample in a study of T cells in Graves' hyperthyroidism and ophthalmopathy. TCR beta CDR3 regions were amplified from RNA transcripts. HTBI primers drove first-round RT-PCR of the TCR CDR3. TCRdb reprocessed the multiplex PCR reads via MiXCR and lists one record per CDR3 protein. The sample gives 500,000 to 800,000 distinct CDR3 sequences, roughly 15% of which show up once; around 12% is in the top ten. The material sequenced was blood. The receptor set was obtained from a woman in her fifties or sixties with Graves' ophthalmopathy.

The sample holds a few counts of this clonotype. This chain links TRBV27 with TRBJ2-7; TRBD1 might be the D (6 bases). Trimming took off 8 bases at V and 4 bases at J, with 18 bases between the two ends. The CDR3 covers 14 residues. Germline V gene data show CDR1 as MNHEY and CDR2 as SMNVEV (reference sequence). The CDR3 bases are TGTGCCAGCGGCCCGGTCAGGGGTATTTACGAGCAGTACTTC. It encodes CASGPVRGIYEQYF.

This clonotype was detected many times. The CDR3 sequence is CASSLESFEQYF. The CDR3 DNA reads as TGCGCCAGCAGCTTGGAGTCGTTCGAGCAGTACTTC. The V call is TRBV5-1, the J call TRBJ2-7; no firm D call. Trimming shortened V by 0 bases and J by 6 bases, and 7 bases separated the two germline ends. The CDR3 consists of 12 residues. Germline-derived CDR1 and CDR2 are SGHRS and YFSETQ.

This chain links TRBV11-2 with TRBJ2-1, with D possibly matching TRBD1 (5 bases). V lost 1 base, J lost 1 base, and 11 bases lay in between. The CDR3 is made up of 16 amino acids. Germline lookup yields CDR1 SGHAT and CDR2 FQNNGV. The CDR3 DNA reads TGTGCCAGCAGCTTAGTCGTGACAGATTCCTACAATGAGCAGTTCTTC. As protein: CASSLVVTDSYNEQFF.

This clonotype appeared many times. The CDR3 sequence is CASSFGRLNTEAFF. The CDR3 DNA sequence: TGTGCCAGCAGCTTCGGTCGGCTGAACACTGAAGCTTTCTTT. The V gene is TRBV7-2, the J gene TRBJ1-1; D gene uncertain. Trimming cost V 3 bases and J 0 bases, with 8 bases left between them. The CDR3 is made up of 14 amino acids. The V gene's germline CDR1 is SGHTA and CDR2 FQGNSA.

There are many counts of this clonotype. V and J are TRBV2 and TRBJ2-3; the D gene is possibly TRBD1 (6 bases). V lost 3 bases and J lost 2, with 12 bases in between. Germline assignment: CDR1 SNHLY and CDR2 FYNNEI. This CDR3 comprises 15 residues. The CDR3 protein is CASSETGSYTDTQYF. DNA of the CDR3: TGTGCCAGCAGTGAGACAGGATCATACACAGATACGCAGTATTTT.

This clonotype showed up many times. This CDR3 is CASSSRQGLYYGYTF. The CDR3 DNA reads TGTGCCAGCAGTTCACGACAGGGCTTGTACTATGGCTACACCTTC. The chain employs TRBV28 and TRBJ1-2; 7 bases map to TRBD1. Germline values: CDR1 MDHEN, CDR2 SYDVKM. Unmatched junction bases numbered 8, after V lost 4 bases and J lost 3 bases. The CDR3 sequence is 15 residues long.

The CDR3, as DNA: TGTGCCAGCAGTTATCACCGATTAAGCTCCTACGAGCAGTACTTC. Protein sequence: CASSYHRLSSYEQYF. The V and J genes are TRBV27 and TRBJ2-7; D uncertain. With 4 bases removed from V and 0 bases from J, the gap between germline ends came to 13 bases. The CDR3 is 15 amino acids. Per germline, CDR1 MNHEY and CDR2 SMNVEV (reference sequence).

There are a few counts of this clonotype. The rearrangement links TRBV2 to TRBJ1-3; D remains ambiguous. Germline values: CDR1 SNHLY, CDR2 FYNNEI. Trimming stripped 2 bases from V and 1 base from J, with 12 bases between. CDR3 length: 16 amino acids. The CDR3, as DNA: TGTGCCAGCAGTGAACATGCAGGTTCTTCTGGAAACACCATATATTTT. As protein: CASSEHAGSSGNTIYF.

This clonotype has at least ten counts. The CDR3 is CASSSSRSNTEAFF. The CDR3 DNA reads TGTGCCAGCAGCTCATCCCGGTCCAACACTGAAGCTTTCTTT. The J gene is TRBJ1-1, the V gene TRBV6-1; D call uncertain. Germline CDR1 is MNHNS and CDR2 is SASEGT. The CDR3 sequence is 14 residues long. V gave up 6 bases and J gave up 2 bases, with 13 bases separating them.

This clonotype came up many times. This chain joins TRBV5-1 and TRBJ1-1; no reliable D call. The CDR3 totals 15 residues. Germline assignment: CDR1 SGHRS and CDR2 YFSETQ. V gave up 5 bases and J gave up 4 bases, with 18 bases separating them. The CDR3 spells CASSLYLTRITEAFF. CDR3 bases: TGCGCCAGCAGTCTCTACCTTACGAGGATCACTGAAGCTTTCTTT.